This TCR beta chain was captured by sequencing in a study of blood T cell repertoires in COVID-19 (dated by TCRdb to the early 2020s). With regard to the full study: Collaborator samples came from the United States, Italy and Spain and covered acute and convalescent phases of COVID-19. The prospective study material was composed of cDNA or gDNA derived from T cells, B-cell-depleted T cells, or PBMCs. The repertoires were released in a freely available public database meant as a resource for research on the immune response to SARS-CoV-2. Subjects who had been exposed to COVID-19, were actively infected with it, or had recovered from it provided the deeply sampled blood TCRbeta repertoires that made up the dataset. The samples were drawn from the first 160 participants of the ongoing ImmuneRACE study and from more than 1,000 subjects provided by 6 global collaborators. A de-identified subject ID, COVID-19 status, age in years and sex were almost always included in the sample metadata. HLA class I and class II types, where available, came from metadata supplied by the sample provider rather than from assay-based typing.

On the study overall, not on this receptor specifically: How much clinical and demographic metadata was included differed by source and by participant, and the metadata was provided uncurated.

Collaborating institutions collected whole blood in K2EDTA tubes following their own protocols. For TCRbeta analysis, collaborators shipped samples in one of three forms: frozen whole blood, isolated PBMCs, or DNA extracted from either of those sample types. The immunoSEQ Assay, a bias-controlled multiplex PCR, was used to amplify TCRbeta CDR3 regions from genomic DNA. Regarding the original processing steps: The number of nucleated cells in each sample was estimated by amplification of reference gene primers within the assay. Sequence reads were collapsed and filtered to measure the absolute abundance of every unique TCRbeta CDR3 rearrangement. For each sample, productive Simpson clonality was calculated by taking the square root of Simpson's diversity index across productive rearrangements. TCRdb re-hosts the immuneACCESS table, in-frame sequences only. Its copies lack some clones; in the studies checked, an unresolved V gene accounts for under half of them, and the cause for the rest is not known. The DNA gave D and trimming, while V, J and clone size come from that table. Across this sample there are 25,000 to 30,000 clones, with more than 80% seen only once. The leading ten clones occupy roughly a tenth of the sample.

Per the germline V gene, SGHDT is the CDR1 and YYEEEE is the CDR2. Ends trimmed: V by 2 bases, J by 4 bases; bases unmatched to a gene: 10. The CDR3 has 17 amino acids, counting the end cysteine and phenylalanine. CDR3 DNA only is kept here, 51 bases in frame from base 1. This clone has just a few counts. Its antigen is still unknown. One base away there is no much larger clone; base qualities are not given. Material: peripheral blood. In this chain, TRBV5-6 is recombined with TRBJ2-2, and 8 junctional nucleotides match TRBD1. This sequence was found in a man in his 60s with acute or convalescent COVID-19. The nucleotides read TGTGCCAGCAGCTTCCGACAGGGGACCCTCCTCACCGGGGAGCTGTTTTTT. It translates to CASSFRQGTLLTGELFF.